This is a list of T cell receptor beta chains from one sample in a study of T-cell reconstitution after alpha-beta-depleted transplantation in children. From the PCR reads, TCRdb called clonotypes with MiXCR, one entry per CDR3 protein. Counted here are hundreds of thousands of distinct CDR3 sequences, around a sixth occurring once; the ten biggest clones make up 0.8% to 1.1%. The sequencing here drew on PBMCs from the stem cell graft donor, taken from the stem cell graft. Source of these receptors: a human donor who donated a stem cell graft to a child with acute myeloid leukemia. The CDR3 runs from the conserved cysteine through the conserved F or W. Fields, in order: clone size, D gene, J gene, V gene, CDR3 DNA, CDR3 protein. A D gene is named only where the DNA matches it firmly. Where a row states a size, it is once, few, many or the class of an expanded clone; other rows omit it.

clone size: few
D gene: TRBD1
J gene: TRBJ2-3
V gene: TRBV25-1
CDR3 DNA: TGTGCCAGCAGTGAATACTTCAGGACAGGGCTCACAGATACGCAGTATTTT
CDR3 protein: CASSEYFRTGLTDTQYF

clone size: many
D gene: NA
J gene: TRBJ2-7
V gene: TRBV20-1
CDR3 DNA: TGCAGTGCTGGAGGCAATATGGGGGCGCCCTACGAGCAGTACTTC
CDR3 protein: CSAGGNMGAPYEQYF

clone size: NA
D gene: NA
J gene: TRBJ1-1
V gene: TRBV7-9
CDR3 DNA: TGTGCCAGCAGCTTTACAGAGGGCGAGATGGCTTTCTTT
CDR3 protein: CASSFTEGEMAFF

clone size: many
D gene: TRBD1
J gene: TRBJ2-4
V gene: TRBV7-6
CDR3 DNA: TGTGCCAGCAGCCTCCGGGACAGGAACCCTGGGCGGAACATTCAGTACTTC
CDR3 protein: CASSLRDRNPGRNIQYF

clone size: few
D gene: NA
J gene: TRBJ1-2
V gene: TRBV4-1
CDR3 DNA: TGCGCCAGCAGCCAAGACAGGGGAGGTAACTATGGCTACACCTTC
CDR3 protein: CASSQDRGGNYGYTF

clone size: many
D gene: NA
J gene: TRBJ2-7
V gene: TRBV20-1
CDR3 DNA: TGCAGTGCTAGTTTGGACTCGTTCTACGAGCAGTACTTC
CDR3 protein: CSASLDSFYEQYF

clone size: many
D gene: NA
J gene: TRBJ1-1
V gene: TRBV20-1
CDR3 DNA: TGCAGTGCAAAACAACCCACACGGGGCAGCACTGAAGCTTTCTTT
CDR3 protein: CSAKQPTRGSTEAFF

clone size: NA
D gene: TRBD1
J gene: TRBJ1-2
V gene: TRBV5-6
CDR3 DNA: TGTGCCAGCAGCTTGGGACAGGGGGTGTTGGATGGCTACACCTTC
CDR3 protein: CASSLGQGVLDGYTF

clone size: few
D gene: NA
J gene: TRBJ2-7
V gene: TRBV7-2
CDR3 DNA: TGTGCCAGCAGCCTCGACTTTGGCTACGAGCAGTACTTC
CDR3 protein: CASSLDFGYEQYF

clone size: many
D gene: NA
J gene: TRBJ2-1
V gene: TRBV5-1
CDR3 DNA: TGCGCCAGCAGCTTGGCCGTCCAGGGCGGATACAATGAGCAGTTCTTC
CDR3 protein: CASSLAVQGGYNEQFF

clone size: many
D gene: NA
J gene: TRBJ2-1
V gene: TRBV5-5
CDR3 DNA: TGTGCCAGCAGCTATCGACACGACAATGAGCAGTTCTTC
CDR3 protein: CASSYRHDNEQFF

clone size: NA
D gene: NA
J gene: TRBJ1-5
V gene: TRBV12-3/TRBV12-4
CDR3 DNA: TGTGCCAGCAGCCCTACCCTCGGGGGGAAAGGACAGCCCCAGCATTTT
CDR3 protein: CASSPTLGGKGQPQHF

clone size: NA
D gene: TRBD1
J gene: TRBJ1-4
V gene: TRBV11-2
CDR3 DNA: TGTGCCAGCAGCTTAGGAGGTTTTACGGGACAGGGGGGTGAAAAACTGTTTTTT
CDR3 protein: CASSLGGFTGQGGEKLFF

clone size: few
D gene: NA
J gene: TRBJ1-2
V gene: TRBV25-1
CDR3 DNA: TGTGCCAGCACCCAAGGGCAGGGGTCTGGCTACACCTTC
CDR3 protein: CASTQGQGSGYTF

clone size: NA
D gene: NA
J gene: TRBJ2-5
V gene: TRBV19
CDR3 DNA: TGTGCCAGTAGTCCCCTAAGGAGCGGCGGGCAAGAGACCCAGTACTTC
CDR3 protein: CASSPLRSGGQETQYF

clone size: NA
D gene: NA
J gene: TRBJ1-1
V gene: TRBV29-1
CDR3 DNA: TGCAGCGTCTTAGGGGGGGCGATCGGAACTGAAGCTTTCTTT
CDR3 protein: CSVLGGAIGTEAFF

clone size: few
D gene: NA
J gene: TRBJ1-3
V gene: TRBV7-2
CDR3 DNA: TGTGCCAGCCAAGGCGGGGGAAACACCATATATTTT
CDR3 protein: CASQGGGNTIYF

clone size: many
D gene: TRBD1
J gene: TRBJ2-1
V gene: TRBV20-1
CDR3 DNA: TGCAGTGCTAGAGATCAGGGGGAATTCGGCAATGAGCAGTTCTTC
CDR3 protein: CSARDQGEFGNEQFF

clone size: once
D gene: NA
J gene: TRBJ1-5
V gene: TRBV4-1
CDR3 DNA: TGCGCCAGCAGCCAAGTTCGTGGGGAGCTTCTTCAGCCCCAGCATTTT
CDR3 protein: CASSQVRGELLQPQHF

clone size: NA
D gene: TRBD2
J gene: TRBJ2-1
V gene: TRBV23-1
CDR3 DNA: TGTGCCAGCAGTCCAGTGCGGGGGGCCTACAATGAGCAGTTCTTC
CDR3 protein: CASSPVRGAYNEQFF

clone size: few
D gene: NA
J gene: TRBJ2-5
V gene: TRBV6-6
CDR3 DNA: TGTGCCAGCAGTTGGAGCTTGAGGGAGACCCAGTACTTC
CDR3 protein: CASSWSLRETQYF

clone size: many
D gene: NA
J gene: TRBJ2-7
V gene: TRBV20-1
CDR3 DNA: TGCAGTGCCGAGGGGCAGGGCCACTACGAGCAGTACTTC
CDR3 protein: CSAEGQGHYEQYF

clone size: many
D gene: NA
J gene: TRBJ2-1
V gene: TRBV20-1
CDR3 DNA: TGCAGTGCCACCGGGGAACTAGCCGAATACAATGAGCAGTTCTTC
CDR3 protein: CSATGELAEYNEQFF

clone size: few
D gene: NA
J gene: TRBJ1-5
V gene: TRBV20-1
CDR3 DNA: TGCAGTGCTAGAGATTCCAGTAGAAATCAGCCCCAGCATTTT
CDR3 protein: CSARDSSRNQPQHF

clone size: many
D gene: NA
J gene: TRBJ1-1
V gene: TRBV20-1
CDR3 DNA: TGCAGTGCTAGAGATGGCCGGACCCAGAACACTGAAGCTTTCTTT
CDR3 protein: CSARDGRTQNTEAFF

clone size: many
D gene: NA
J gene: TRBJ1-2
V gene: TRBV20-1
CDR3 DNA: TGCAGTGCTAGAGATCTGGGACGGGAGGGCTACACCTTC
CDR3 protein: CSARDLGREGYTF

clone size: many
D gene: TRBD2
J gene: TRBJ2-3
V gene: TRBV20-1
CDR3 DNA: TGCAGTGCTGCGGGACTAGGGGATACGCAGTATTTT
CDR3 protein: CSAAGLGDTQYF

clone size: many
D gene: NA
J gene: TRBJ2-3
V gene: TRBV29-1
CDR3 DNA: TGCAGCGGGGGGGCTGCAGATACGCAGTATTTT
CDR3 protein: CSGGAADTQYF

clone size: NA
D gene: TRBD2
J gene: TRBJ2-1
V gene: TRBV7-4
CDR3 DNA: TGTGCCAGCAGCTTATTCTCTGGCGGGGGGGCCCGGATTCGGCACAATGAGCAGTTCTTC
CDR3 protein: CASSLFSGGGARIRHNEQFF

clone size: NA
D gene: NA
J gene: TRBJ2-7
V gene: TRBV30
CDR3 DNA: TGTGCCTGGAGTGGCGGACAGTCTCCCTACGAGCAGTACTTC
CDR3 protein: CAWSGGQSPYEQYF

clone size: few
D gene: NA
J gene: TRBJ1-1
V gene: TRBV12-3/TRBV12-4
CDR3 DNA: TGTGCCAGCAGTTTAGGTGAACAGGAGGATCCTGAAGCTTTCTTT
CDR3 protein: CASSLGEQEDPEAFF

clone size: NA
D gene: NA
J gene: TRBJ2-3
V gene: TRBV24-1
CDR3 DNA: TGTGCCACCAGTGATTGGGGGGAGAGCACAGATACGCAGTATTTT
CDR3 protein: CATSDWGESTDTQYF

clone size: few
D gene: NA
J gene: TRBJ1-1
V gene: TRBV12-3/TRBV12-4
CDR3 DNA: TGTGCCAGCAGTTTTATCGCGCGGCGGGAGACTGAAGCTTTCTTT
CDR3 protein: CASSFIARRETEAFF

clone size: NA
D gene: NA
J gene: TRBJ1-4
V gene: TRBV12-3/TRBV12-4
CDR3 DNA: TGTGCCAGCAGTCTATCGAGGGGGATGGGTAATGAAAAACTGTTTTTT
CDR3 protein: CASSLSRGMGNEKLFF

clone size: many
D gene: NA
J gene: TRBJ2-1
V gene: TRBV5-6
CDR3 DNA: TGTGCCAGCAGCCTACCCTGGGGAGACAATGAGCAGTTCTTC
CDR3 protein: CASSLPWGDNEQFF

clone size: many
D gene: NA
J gene: TRBJ2-2
V gene: TRBV20-1
CDR3 DNA: TGCAGTGCTAGGCCCGACTTGAACACCGGGGAGCTGTTTTTT
CDR3 protein: CSARPDLNTGELFF